The 17 T cell receptor beta chains below come from one sample, sequenced in a study of T cell responses to AZD1222 COVID-19 vaccine. Sequencing used immunoSEQ multiplex PCR; TCRdb keeps in-frame clones, though not all of them. The sample shows 80,000 to 100,000 clones, 89% of them seen only once. Sequencing was performed on peripheral blood, taken on day 0 of MenACWY control vaccination. These receptors all come from an adult in good health.

The V and J genes are TRBV11-2 and TRBJ1-3, with D possibly matching TRBD1 (5 bases). Germline CDR1 reads SGHAT; CDR2 reads FQNNGV. The ends were cut back, 2 bases at V and 0 bases at J, with 8 bases in the middle. There are 15 residues in the CDR3. CDR3 protein: CASSLLGASGNTIYF. As DNA, the CDR3 is TGTGCCAGCAGCTTACTCGGGGCCTCTGGAAACACCATATATTTT.

V gene TRBV5-6 combines with J gene TRBJ1-1, with D uncertain. CDR3 length: 13 residues. CDR1 is SGHDT and CDR2 is YYEEEE in the germline V gene. Trimming shortened V by 3 bases and J by 2 bases, and 8 bases separated the two germline ends. CDR3: CASSWTANTEAFF. CDR3 DNA: TGTGCCAGCAGCTGGACCGCCAACACTGAAGCTTTCTTT. The full variable domain, its missing parts supplied by reference TRBV5-6 and TRBJ1-1, is DAGVTQSPTHLIKTRGQQVTLRCSPKSGHDTVSWYQQALGQGPQFIFQYYEEEERQRGNFPDRFSGHQFPNYSSELNVNALLLGDSALYLCASSWTANTEAFFGQGTRLTVV.

V gene TRBV30 combines with J gene TRBJ2-2; tentative D call: TRBD2 (5 bases). V gave up 3 bases and J gave up 7 bases, with 12 bases separating them. This CDR3 contains 13 residues. Germline assignment: CDR1 GTSNPN and CDR2 SVGIG (reference sequence). The CDR3 DNA reads TGTGCCTGGAGCTTTCTCCGGGGCGGGGAGCTGTTTTTT. It codes for CAWSFLRGGELFF. Complete variable domain (other parts from reference TRBV30 and TRBJ2-2): SQTIHQWPATLVQPVGSPLSLECTVEGTSNPNLYWYRQAAGRGLQLLFYSVGIGQISSEVPQNLSASRPQDRQFILSSKKLLLSDSGFYLCAWSFLRGGELFFGEGSRLTVL.

This chain joins TRBV7-3 and TRBJ2-7; possibly TRBD1 for D (6 bases). The CDR3 is 13 amino acids. Per the germline V gene, CDR1 is SGHTA and CDR2 is FQGTGA. V was trimmed by 2 bases and J by 4 bases, leaving 9 bases between them. The CDR3 is CASSLLQGYEQYF. The CDR3, as DNA: TGTGCCAGCAGCTTACTACAGGGTTACGAGCAGTACTTC.

The chain uses TRBV18 and TRBJ2-1, with 9 positions matching TRBD1. V dropped 3 bases and J dropped 7; count of bases not matched to a gene: 4. The CDR3 sequence is 14 residues long. From germline, CDR1 is KGHSH and CDR2 LQKENI. The CDR3 region has the DNA TGTGCCAGCTCACCGGGACAGGGTCGGAATGAGCAGTTCTTC. Its protein is CASSPGQGRNEQFF.

The V and J genes are TRBV11-3 and TRBJ1-1; the match to TRBD1 covers 7 bases. The CDR3 runs to 15 residues. V gave up 3 bases and J gave up 0 bases; unmatched junction bases: 4. The germline gives CDR1 SGHNT, CDR2 YENEEA. The CDR3 protein is CASSFQGGLNTEAFF. The CDR3 DNA reads TGTGCCAGCAGCTTCCAGGGGGGACTGAACACTGAAGCTTTCTTT.

The chain uses TRBV6-2 or TRBV6-3 and TRBJ1-1; 8 positions match TRBD1. J lost 1 base, V lost 3 bases, and 13 bases had no gene match. CDR3 length: 18 amino acids. Germline V gene lookup returns CDR1 MNHEY and CDR2 SVGEGT. The CDR3 region is CASSYFARAGGRNTEAFF. The CDR3 DNA reads as TGTGCCAGCAGTTATTTCGCTCGGGCAGGGGGCAGGAACACTGAAGCTTTCTTT.

The chain uses TRBV2 and TRBJ2-1; TRBD2 aligns across 10 bases. Germline loops: CDR1 SNHLY, CDR2 FYNNEI. The V segment lost 9 bases and the J segment 6 bases; nucleotides outside the gene matches: 14. This CDR3 has 16 residues. The CDR3: CAREIDQASGGNEQFF. Written as DNA, the CDR3 is TGTGCCAGAGAAATCGATCAGGCTAGCGGGGGCAATGAGCAGTTCTTC.

The chain recombines TRBV3-1 (or the pseudogene TRBV3-2) with TRBJ1-1, with TRBD1 as a possible D gene (5 bases). CDR3 length: 16 amino acids. The ends were cut back, 4 bases at V and 0 bases at J, with 15 bases in the middle. Germline loops: CDR1 LGHDT, CDR2 YNNKEL (reference sequence). CDR3: CASSPVGAGMNTEAFF. The CDR3 coding sequence is TGTGCCAGCAGCCCCGTCGGGGCAGGTATGAACACTGAAGCTTTCTTT.

The V call is TRBV28, the J call TRBJ2-4, with unresolved D. V was clipped by 3 bases and J by 2 bases, with 11 bases between them. Germline CDR1 is MDHEN and CDR2 is SYDVKM. The CDR3 has 15 residues. The CDR3 loop reads CASSFYWETKNIQYF. The CDR3 DNA follows: TGTGCCAGCAGTTTTTATTGGGAAACCAAAAACATTCAGTACTTC.

The chain links TRBV7-8 to TRBJ1-1; no reliable D call. V lost 1 base and J lost 1, with 10 bases in between. There are 15 residues in the CDR3. CDR1 and CDR2 (germline): SGHVS, FQNEAQ. The CDR3 region is CASSLGWEPNTEAFF. The CDR3 coding sequence is TGTGCCAGCAGCTTAGGGTGGGAGCCGAACACTGAAGCTTTCTTT. The complete variable domain, with remaining parts taken from reference TRBV7-8 and TRBJ1-1, reads GAGVSQSPRYKVAKRGQDVALRCDPISGHVSLFWYQQALGQGPEFLTYFQNEAQLDKSGLPSDRFFAERPEGSVSTLKIQRTQQEDSAVYLCASSLGWEPNTEAFFGQGTRLTVV.

The V call is TRBV5-1, the J call TRBJ1-4; a possible D gene is TRBD1 (6 bases). The CDR3 extends over 15 amino acids. Trimming took 6 bases from V and 7 from J, leaving 19 bases between them. CDR1 and CDR2 (germline): SGHRS, YFSETQ. DNA of the CDR3: TGCGCCAGCACCCCGGGGGGCGCGCCGGGTGAAAAACTGTTTTTT. This translates into CASTPGGAPGEKLFF.

The V and J genes are TRBV7-9 and TRBJ2-2, with 11 positions matching TRBD2. V shed 5 bases, J shed 6 bases, and the junction held 8 bases outside the gene matches. Germline V gene lookup returns CDR1 SEHNR and CDR2 FQNEAQ (reference sequence). This CDR3 is built from 16 residues. The CDR3 DNA reads as TGTGCCAGCAGCCAAGAGGGGACTAGCGGATCCGGGGAGCTGTTTTTT. This gives the protein CASSQEGTSGSGELFF.

This sequence joins TRBV27 and TRBJ2-3, with 7 bases aligning to TRBD1. V lost 0 bases to trimming and J lost 6 bases; unmatched junction nucleotides: 6. From germline, CDR1 is MNHEY and CDR2 SMNVEV (reference sequence). The CDR3 is 15 amino acids. CDR3 nucleotide sequence: TGTGCCAGCAGTTTATCCCACGCCAGGGGGGATACGCAGTATTTT. Encoded protein: CASSLSHARGDTQYF.

The chain combines TRBV4-1 with TRBJ2-1, with 13 bases matching TRBD2. The V gene's germline CDR1 is MGHRA and CDR2 YSYEKL. V was clipped by 1 base and J by 4 bases; unmatched bases: 1. The CDR3 sequence is 16 residues long. The CDR3 bases are TGCGCCAGCAGCCAAGGACTAGCGGGGGGATACAATGAGCAGTTCTTC. Translation: CASSQGLAGGYNEQFF.

CDR3 in DNA: TGTGCCAGCAGCCATTCCTTTTCACTAGCGGGGAGCAATGAGCAGTTCTTC. Its protein product is CASSHSFSLAGSNEQFF. The V gene is TRBV7-9, the J gene TRBJ2-1; 10 bases agree with TRBD2. This CDR3 spans 17 amino acids. J lost 6 bases, V lost 5 bases, and 13 bases had no gene match. Germline CDR1 SEHNR, CDR2 FQNEAQ (reference sequence).

This chain links TRBV6-5 with TRBJ1-1; D uncertain. The CDR3 runs 14 residues. Germline V gene data show CDR1 as MNHEY and CDR2 as SVGAGI. V lost 1 base to trimming and J lost 2 bases, with 8 bases between them. This CDR3 is CASSYWLGNTEAFF. CDR3 nucleotides: TGTGCCAGCAGTTACTGGTTAGGTAACACTGAAGCTTTCTTT.